The 18 T cell receptor beta chains listed next were all sequenced from one sample in a study of cytomegalovirus exposure and HLA in healthy donors. Profiling relied on immunoSEQ multiplex PCR, and the TCRdb table lists in-frame clones only, not all of them. The sample comprises under 200,000 clones, 89% of which are singletons, and 10% rests with the top ten. The sample consisted of PBMCs. These TCRs come from a woman aged 18 to 35 in good health and CMV-seropositive.

The chain employs TRBV4-3 and TRBJ2-1, with 7 bases lining up with TRBD1. The V gene end was trimmed by 0 bases and the J gene end by 6 bases; junction bases not matched to a gene: 8. The CDR3 has 16 amino acids. Germline CDR1 reads LGHNA; CDR2 reads YSLEER. The CDR3: CASSQDPAGGANEQFF. As DNA, the CDR3 is TGCGCCAGCAGCCAAGATCCGGCAGGGGGTGCCAATGAGCAGTTCTTC.

V and J are TRBV4-3 and TRBJ2-3; 7 positions agree with TRBD1. CDR1 and CDR2 (germline): LGHNA, YSLEER. This CDR3 contains 16 residues. V lost 4 bases and J lost 3; bases outside the gene matches: 10. CDR3 amino acids: CASSRQVGQSTDTQYF. The CDR3 DNA reads as TGCGCCAGCAGCCGCCAAGTGGGACAGTCTACAGATACGCAGTATTTT.

V is TRBV14 and J is TRBJ2-7; 10 bases line up with TRBD2. The CDR3 loop spans 14 amino acids. From germline, CDR1 is SGHDN and CDR2 FVKESK. V dropped 5 bases and J dropped 3; count of bases not matched to a gene: 4. Here the CDR3 reads CASSLGLADYEQYF. The CDR3 nucleotides are TGTGCCAGCAGCTTAGGACTAGCGGACTACGAGCAGTACTTC.

The CDR3 bases are TGTGCCAACCTAGGGGGTAGTTGGGATGGCTACACCTTC. It translates to CANLGGSWDGYTF. This chain connects TRBV2 to TRBJ1-2, with D perhaps TRBD1 (6 bases). There are 13 residues in the CDR3. Trimming removed 10 bases from V and 6 bases from J, with 18 bases in between. The germline V gene has CDR1 SNHLY and CDR2 FYNNEI. Full variable domain (outside the CDR3, taken from reference TRBV2 and TRBJ1-2): EPEVTQTPSHQVTQMGQEVILRCVPISNHLYFYWYRQILGQKVEFLVSFYNNEISEKSEIFDDQFSVERPDGSNFTLKIRSTKLEDSAMYFCANLGGSWDGYTFGSGTRLTVV.

This rearrangement joins TRBV15 to TRBJ1-1, with D hard to call. The V and J ends lost 6 bases and 0 bases respectively, with 8 bases between them. The germline CDR1 and CDR2 sequences are LNHNV and YYDKDF (reference sequence). CDR3 size: 13 residues. The CDR3 coding sequence is TGTGCCACCAGAAATTCCATGAACACTGAAGCTTTCTTT. It codes for CATRNSMNTEAFF.

This clone has only one observation. The chain carries TRBV27 and TRBJ1-1; D gene ambiguous. V lost 7 bases and J lost 7, with 10 bases in between. CDR1 is MNHEY and CDR2 is SMNVEV in the germline V gene (reference sequence). CDR3 size: 11 residues. The CDR3 region is CASMGAFEAFF. The CDR3 nucleotides read TGTGCCAGCATGGGCGCGTTTGAAGCTTTCTTT.

The J gene is TRBJ1-3, the V gene TRBV25-1, with TRBD1 matching over 9 bases. J gave up 3 bases and V 6 bases, and 6 bases lay outside the gene matches. CDR1 and CDR2 from the germline V gene are MGHDK and SYGVNS. There are 15 residues in the CDR3. CDR3 nucleotide sequence: TGTGCCAGCAGGGACAACAGGGGGCTTGGAAACACCATATATTTT. Protein: CASRDNRGLGNTIYF. Looking up the rest from reference TRBV25-1 and TRBJ1-3 gives the full variable domain: EADIYQTPRYLVIGTGKKITLECSQTMGHDKMYWYQQDPGMELHLIHYSYGVNSTEKGDLSSESTVSRIRTEHFPLTLESARPSHTSQYLCASRDNRGLGNTIYFGEGSWLTVV.

This chain links TRBV10-3 with TRBJ1-1; 7 bases line up with TRBD1. The CDR3 is made up of 14 amino acids. Germline V gene sequence: CDR1 ENHRY, CDR2 SYGVKD. The V segment lost 7 bases and the J segment 4 bases; nucleotides outside the gene matches: 9. CDR3 amino acids: CAIKGAGWSTEAFF. Written as DNA, the CDR3 is TGTGCCATCAAGGGGGCAGGGTGGAGCACTGAAGCTTTCTTT.

This sequence joins TRBV6-1 and TRBJ2-7; 7 nucleotides agree with TRBD1. Germline-derived CDR1 and CDR2 are MNHNS and SASEGT. V trimming: 3 bases; J trimming: 4 bases; junction bases outside the gene matches: 6. The CDR3 totals 14 residues. DNA of the CDR3: TGTGCCAGCAGTGACGACAGGGCCTTGTACGAGCAGTACTTC. It yields the protein CASSDDRALYEQYF.

The V gene is TRBV18, the J gene TRBJ2-3, with TRBD1 identical over 7 bases. The CDR3 sequence is 14 residues long. The V gene's germline CDR1 is KGHSH and CDR2 LQKENI. V lost 6 bases, J lost 3 bases, and 6 bases stayed unmatched. The CDR3 sequence is CASSQGQTTDTQYF. The CDR3 DNA reads as TGTGCCAGCTCGCAGGGACAGACTACAGATACGCAGTATTTT.

The genes are TRBV7-9 and TRBJ1-1; TRBD1 is a possible D gene (5 bases). This CDR3 is 19 amino acids long. Trimming cost V 1 base and J 0 bases, with 21 bases left between them. Germline CDR1 SEHNR, CDR2 FQNEAQ (reference sequence). The DNA for the CDR3 is TGTGCCAGCAGCTTAGAAAGTGAGGCCGAGACAGCGCTGAACACTGAAGCTTTCTTT. This sequence encodes CASSLESEAETALNTEAFF.

The chain has TRBV30 and TRBJ2-1; 11 bases line up with TRBD2. There are 18 residues in the CDR3. CDR1 is GTSNPN and CDR2 is SVGIG in the germline V gene (reference sequence). Trimming at V came to 7 bases and at J to 7 bases, leaving 21 bases not matched to a gene. The CDR3 reads CASQEGFSGRATWNEQFF. CDR3 sequence (DNA): TGTGCCTCTCAGGAGGGTTTTAGCGGGAGGGCGACCTGGAATGAGCAGTTCTTC.

The CDR3 is CASKGAGANVLTF. CDR3 coding DNA: TGTGCCAGCAAGGGGGCTGGGGCCAACGTCCTGACTTTC. V usage is TRBV2 and J usage is TRBJ2-6; possibly TRBD1 for D (6 bases). The CDR3 is 13 residues long. The V gene's germline CDR1 is SNHLY and CDR2 FYNNEI. Trimming left V 7 bases short and J 2 bases short, with 6 bases between.

This chain links TRBV27 with TRBJ1-2; 9 nucleotides match TRBD1. The CDR3 runs to 16 residues. Germline V gives CDR1 MNHEY, CDR2 SMNVEV (reference sequence). Germline trimming cut 6 bases from V and 4 bases from J; bases unmatched to any gene: 12. The chain's CDR3 is CASRLTPGQGPYGYTF. The CDR3 DNA sequence: TGTGCCAGCAGGCTAACTCCGGGACAGGGTCCCTATGGCTACACCTTC.

This chain joins TRBV21-1 and TRBJ2-7; the table's TRBD2 call for D was not verified on the DNA. TRBV21-1 is given as a pseudogene. The CDR3 loop spans 17 amino acids. This CDR3 reads CASSKAVPLSFSYEQYF. Here the CDR3 DNA reads TGTGCCAGCAGCAAAGCCGTGCCGCTAAGCTTCTCCTACGAGCAGTACTTC.

This sequence joins TRBV2 and TRBJ2-3, with 7 positions matching TRBD2. V dropped 11 bases and J dropped 8; count of bases not matched to a gene: 4. This CDR3 contains 10 residues. The germline V gene has CDR1 SNHLY and CDR2 FYNNEI. The CDR3 DNA follows: TGTGCCTCGTCGGGGGGTACGCAGTATTTT. Translating it yields CASSGGTQYF.

The chain links TRBV10-1 to TRBJ2-7, with 12 bases that match TRBD2. CDR1 WNHNN and CDR2 SYGVQD come from the germline V gene (reference sequence). The CDR3 totals 16 residues. V trimming: 8 bases; J trimming: 4 bases; junction bases outside the gene matches: 12. CDR3 coding DNA: TGCGCCAGCCCGGGGGAGACTAGCGGGAGTTTATACGAGCAGTACTTC. Translated: CASPGETSGSLYEQYF.

CDR3 amino acids: CSVGQGSGNTIYF. The CDR3, as DNA: TGCAGCGTTGGTCAGGGATCTGGAAACACCATATATTTT. The chain couples TRBV29-1 to TRBJ1-3; weak D call: TRBD1 (5 bases). The length of the CDR3 is 13 residues. The V end lost 4 bases, the J end lost 1 base, and 8 bases lay between the germline ends. The germline CDR1 and CDR2 sequences are SQVTM and ANQGSEA.